The 16 T cell receptor beta chains reported below all come from one sample, sequenced in a study of blood T cell repertoires in COVID-19. Some clones are missing from TCRdb's copy, which holds only in-frame ones; the method was immunoSEQ multiplex PCR. This table holds 250,000 or so clones, 70% to 90% found once. What was sequenced was PBMCs or T cells enriched from blood (not recorded which). Receptors were obtained from a woman in her forties or fifties who had recovered from COVID-19.

The V call is TRBV12-5, the J call TRBJ2-3, with D maybe TRBD2 (5 bases). This CDR3 has 15 residues. CDR1 and CDR2 from the germline V gene are LGHNT and FRNRAP. V was clipped by 6 bases and J by 0 bases, with 13 bases between them. The CDR3 bases are TGTGCTAGTGGGAGGGTCTTTTCTAGCACAGATACGCAGTATTTT. Translation gives CASGRVFSSTDTQYF.

This chain joins TRBV28 and TRBJ2-2, with a weak D call TRBD1 (6 bases). There are 13 residues in the CDR3. V dropped 3 bases and J dropped 4 bases, with 6 bases sitting between them. Germline loops: CDR1 MDHEN, CDR2 SYDVKM. The CDR3 DNA reads TGTGCCAGCAGTTTGACAGGCACCGGGGAGCTGTTTTTT. This sequence encodes CASSLTGTGELFF.

This clone showed up just once. V and J are TRBV6-5 and TRBJ1-4, with D possibly TRBD1 on 6 matching bases. The CDR3 has 15 residues. Germline CDR1 MNHEY, CDR2 SVGAGI. Trimming left V 8 bases short and J 7 bases short, with 20 bases between. CDR3 nucleotides: TGTGCCAGCGGACGGGACACCCAAGGAGGTGAAAAACTGTTTTTT. This encodes CASGRDTQGGEKLFF.

The chain couples TRBV9 to TRBJ1-6, with a weak D call TRBD1 (6 bases). Germline V gives CDR1 SGDLS, CDR2 YYNGEE. This CDR3 region has 16 residues. Trimming shortened V by 3 bases and J by 7 bases, and 17 bases separated the two germline ends. The CDR3 protein is CASSAWGQTGNSPLHF. The CDR3 DNA follows: TGTGCCAGCAGCGCCTGGGGGCAAACGGGGAATTCACCCCTCCACTTT.

This clone was counted a single time. This chain connects TRBV7-2 to TRBJ1-2; 8 bases fit TRBD1. Per the germline V gene, CDR1 is SGHTA and CDR2 is FQGNSA. This CDR3 comprises 13 residues. V trimming: 5 bases; J trimming: 7 bases; junction bases outside the gene matches: 6. The CDR3 DNA follows: TGTGCCAGCAGCCCCGGACAGGGTCGTGGCTACACCTTC. Its protein product is CASSPGQGRGYTF.

This chain joins TRBV12-3 or TRBV12-4 and TRBJ1-1, with D perhaps TRBD1 (5 bases). V was pared by 2 bases and J by 3 bases, with 7 bases between. The CDR3 has 13 amino acids. This chain's CDR3 is CASSLRQYTEAFF. Written as DNA, the CDR3 is TGTGCCAGCAGTTTAAGACAGTACACTGAAGCTTTCTTT.

The V call is TRBV28, the J call TRBJ2-7, with 14 positions matching TRBD2. J gave up 2 bases and V 4 bases, and 10 bases lay outside the gene matches. Germline-derived CDR1 and CDR2 are MDHEN and SYDVKM. There are 18 residues in the CDR3. CDR3 DNA sequence: TGTGCCAGCAGTTCGGGACTAGCGGGAGCTGGAAGGGCCTACGAGCAGTACTTC. It is translated as CASSSGLAGAGRAYEQYF. The full variable domain, in which reference TRBV28 and TRBJ2-7 provide the parts outside the CDR3, is DVKVTQSSRYLVKRTGEKVFLECVQDMDHENMFWYRQDPGLGLRLIYFSYDVKMKEKGDIPEGYSVSREKKERFSLILESASTNQTSMYLCASSSGLAGAGRAYEQYFGPGTRLTVT.

This clone was recorded once. CDR3 residues: CASNKGGPEETQYF. The CDR3, as DNA: TGTGCCAGCAACAAGGGAGGTCCGGAGGAGACCCAGTACTTC. This sequence joins TRBV27 and TRBJ2-5, with D maybe TRBD2 (6 bases). Germline V gene lookup returns CDR1 MNHEY and CDR2 SMNVEV (reference sequence). This CDR3 spans 14 amino acids. V was trimmed by 7 bases and J by 5 bases, leaving 17 bases between them.

This sequence joins TRBV28 and TRBJ2-1; 7 nucleotides match TRBD2. V lost 10 bases and J lost 5; bases outside the gene matches: 11. The V gene's germline CDR1 is MDHEN and CDR2 SYDVKM. CDR3 length: 14 amino acids. Here the CDR3 DNA reads TGTGCCACCGCCGGTTGGCGGGAGAACAATGAGCAGTTCTTC. It translates to CATAGWRENNEQFF.

In its sample, this clone was seen once. V gene TRBV2 combines with J gene TRBJ1-2; 7 positions match TRBD1. V shed 4 bases, J shed 3 bases, and the junction held 8 bases outside the gene matches. The CDR3 covers 15 residues. The germline V gene has CDR1 SNHLY and CDR2 FYNNEI. The CDR3 sequence: CASSGPQGDDYGYTF. CDR3 coding DNA: TGTGCCAGCAGTGGTCCCCAGGGGGATGACTATGGCTACACCTTC.

The chain has TRBV27 and TRBJ1-2; a weak D match, TRBD1 (6 bases). Germline V gene data show CDR1 as MNHEY and CDR2 as SMNVEV (reference sequence). V was clipped by 4 bases and J by 4 bases, with 10 bases between them. The CDR3 runs to 13 residues. The CDR3 region has the DNA TGTGCCAGCAGTTACAGGGTCGGCTATGGCTACACCTTC. Amino acids: CASSYRVGYGYTF.

This clone appeared a single time. This rearrangement joins TRBV7-6 to TRBJ2-3; D is possibly TRBD2 (5 bases). The germline V and J ends were trimmed by 2 bases and 4 bases, with 10 bases remaining between them. CDR3 length equals 14 residues. CDR1 and CDR2 from the germline V gene are SGHVS and FNYEAQ. CDR3 sequence: CASSLFSSPDTQYF. CDR3 DNA: TGTGCCAGCAGCTTATTTTCTAGCCCAGATACGCAGTATTTT.

The V call is TRBV27, the J call TRBJ2-1; 9 bases are shared with TRBD2. Germline lookup yields CDR1 MNHEY and CDR2 SMNVEV (reference sequence). Germline trimming cut 8 bases from V and 3 bases from J; bases unmatched to any gene: 5. The CDR3 is 14 residues long. For the CDR3, the DNA is TGTGCCAGCGGGGGGACTAGCCACTACAATGAGCAGTTCTTC. It translates to CASGGTSHYNEQFF.

J is TRBJ2-5 and V is TRBV28; D not certain. There are 13 residues in the CDR3. Trimming shortened V by 7 bases and J by 2 bases, and 11 bases separated the two germline ends. Germline values: CDR1 MDHEN, CDR2 SYDVKM. The CDR3 region has the DNA TGTGCCAGCACTTCGGTCCTACAAGAGACCCAGTACTTC. Protein: CASTSVLQETQYF. The full variable domain, in which reference TRBV28 and TRBJ2-5 provide the parts outside the CDR3, is DVKVTQSSRYLVKRTGEKVFLECVQDMDHENMFWYRQDPGLGLRLIYFSYDVKMKEKGDIPEGYSVSREKKERFSLILESASTNQTSMYLCASTSVLQETQYFGPGTRLLVL.

The chain uses TRBV2 and TRBJ1-1; 12 positions match TRBD1. This CDR3 is built from 14 residues. V gave up 6 bases and J gave up 6 bases; unmatched junction bases: 5. Per the germline V gene, CDR1 is SNHLY and CDR2 is FYNNEI. Here the CDR3 DNA reads TGTGCCAGCAGGCCGGGACAGGGGGCCCCTGAAGCTTTCTTT. Amino acids: CASRPGQGAPEAFF.

V and J are TRBV2 and TRBJ1-4; a weak D match, TRBD1 (6 bases). Germline values: CDR1 SNHLY, CDR2 FYNNEI. This CDR3 contains 12 residues. With 5 bases removed from V and 6 bases from J, the gap between germline ends came to 7 bases. CDR3 loop: CASSNRDEKLFF. The CDR3 bases are TGTGCCAGCAGTAACAGGGATGAAAAACTGTTTTTT.